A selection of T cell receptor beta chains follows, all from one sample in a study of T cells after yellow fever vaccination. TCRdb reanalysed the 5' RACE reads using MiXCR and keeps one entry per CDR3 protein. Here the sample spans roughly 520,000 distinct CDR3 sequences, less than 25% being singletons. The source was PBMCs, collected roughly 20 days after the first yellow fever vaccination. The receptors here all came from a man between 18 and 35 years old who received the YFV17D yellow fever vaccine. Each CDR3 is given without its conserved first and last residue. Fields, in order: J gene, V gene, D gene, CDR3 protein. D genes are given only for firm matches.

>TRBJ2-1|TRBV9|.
ASSVTGQGSNNEQF
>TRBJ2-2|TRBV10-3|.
AISPRLSPNTGELF
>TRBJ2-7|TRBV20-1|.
SATSGAPAYEQY
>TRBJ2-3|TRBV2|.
ASTGRLLVSDTQY
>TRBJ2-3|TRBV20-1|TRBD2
SARDGLAAGADTQY
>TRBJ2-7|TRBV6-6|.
ASRRQSYEQY
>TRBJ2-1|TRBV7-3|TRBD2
ASSAHSGGAYNEQF
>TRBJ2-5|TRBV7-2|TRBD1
ASSPPGQGYRETQY
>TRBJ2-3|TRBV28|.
ASMIRPHPDTQY
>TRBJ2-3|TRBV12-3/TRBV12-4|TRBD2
ASSFSSGGPL
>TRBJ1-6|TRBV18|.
ASSPGYNNSPLH